Listed below are T cell receptor beta chains from one sample, sequenced in a study of molecular identifiers for immune sequencing clone quantification. TCRdb re-called the PCR reads through MiXCR, storing one row per CDR3 protein. The table lists 600,000 to 650,000 distinct CDR3 sequences, about 20% of them singletons. Sample: naive CD8+ T cells from blood, with Jurkat cell RNA spiked in. The receptors derive from a human donor in good health. Some libraries in this study had Jurkat cell RNA spiked in. The CDR3 runs from the conserved cysteine through the conserved F or W. Each record gives: V gene, J gene, D gene, clone size, CDR3 protein, CDR3 DNA. The D gene is left open where the match is weak. Clone size appears in some rows only: once, few, many, or a class for an expanded clone.

v_call: TRBV28; j_call: TRBJ1-6; d_call: NA; clone_size: NA; cdr3_aa: CASSLRGSYNSPLHF; cdr3_nt: TGTGCCAGCAGTTTAAGGGGGTCCTATAATTCACCCCTCCACTTT
v_call: TRBV24-1; j_call: TRBJ2-1; d_call: TRBD1; clone_size: many; cdr3_aa: CATSGVPRGQPVDEQFF; cdr3_nt: TGTGCCACCAGTGGTGTCCCCAGGGGGCAACCGGTAGATGAGCAGTTCTTC
v_call: TRBV13; j_call: TRBJ2-7; d_call: TRBD2; clone_size: many; cdr3_aa: CASSELLGGRAYEQYF; cdr3_nt: TGTGCCAGCAGCGAACTTCTTGGCGGGAGGGCCTACGAGCAGTACTTC
v_call: TRBV20-1; j_call: TRBJ1-5; d_call: NA; clone_size: many; cdr3_aa: CSARDHTEGGQPQHF; cdr3_nt: TGCAGTGCTAGAGATCATACCGAAGGAGGACAGCCCCAGCATTTT
v_call: TRBV19; j_call: TRBJ2-7; d_call: NA; clone_size: few; cdr3_aa: CASSIGVLQGGYEQYF; cdr3_nt: TGTGCCAGTAGTATCGGGGTCCTACAAGGGGGATACGAGCAGTACTTC
v_call: TRBV18; j_call: TRBJ2-4; d_call: TRBD1; clone_size: NA; cdr3_aa: CASSPQGTDGDIQYF; cdr3_nt: TGTGCCAGCTCACCACAGGGGACAGACGGGGACATTCAGTACTTC
v_call: TRBV28; j_call: TRBJ2-1; d_call: TRBD2; clone_size: NA; cdr3_aa: CASTIGTSGDNEQFF; cdr3_nt: TGTGCCAGCACCATAGGGACTAGCGGGGACAATGAGCAGTTCTTC
v_call: TRBV29-1; j_call: TRBJ1-2; d_call: NA; clone_size: many; cdr3_aa: CSAEANYGYTF; cdr3_nt: TGCAGCGCAGAGGCAAACTATGGCTACACCTTC
v_call: TRBV5-6; j_call: TRBJ1-6; d_call: TRBD1; clone_size: many; cdr3_aa: CASSRPTGSRDSPLHF; cdr3_nt: TGTGCCAGCAGCCGCCCGACAGGGAGTCGGGATTCACCCCTCCACTTT
v_call: TRBV27; j_call: TRBJ2-7; d_call: NA; clone_size: many; cdr3_aa: CASSLTLGAGNEQYF; cdr3_nt: TGTGCCAGCAGTTTGACGTTGGGGGCTGGGAACGAGCAGTACTTC
v_call: TRBV7-9; j_call: TRBJ2-4; d_call: NA; clone_size: many; cdr3_aa: CASSFWEDKNIQYF; cdr3_nt: TGTGCCAGCAGCTTCTGGGAGGACAAAAACATTCAGTACTTC
v_call: TRBV6-5; j_call: TRBJ2-5; d_call: NA; clone_size: NA; cdr3_aa: CATQGLQETQYF; cdr3_nt: TGTGCCACCCAGGGACTTCAAGAGACCCAGTACTTC
v_call: TRBV5-6; j_call: TRBJ1-5; d_call: NA; clone_size: NA; cdr3_aa: CASSLGGTSYQPQHF; cdr3_nt: TGTGCCAGCAGCTTGGGCGGGACATCGTATCAGCCCCAGCATTTT
v_call: TRBV11-1; j_call: TRBJ2-1; d_call: TRBD2; clone_size: few; cdr3_aa: CASRLAGGDGGEQFF; cdr3_nt: TGTGCCAGCCGACTAGCGGGAGGTGACGGGGGTGAGCAGTTCTTC
v_call: TRBV20-1; j_call: TRBJ1-6; d_call: NA; clone_size: few; cdr3_aa: CSARDPGQIYNSPLHF; cdr3_nt: TGCAGTGCTAGAGATCCGGGGCAGATCTATAATTCACCCCTCCACTTT
v_call: TRBV10-3; j_call: TRBJ2-1; d_call: TRBD2; clone_size: many; cdr3_aa: CAISGTRGRAGDNEQFF; cdr3_nt: TGTGCCATCAGTGGGACTCGCGGGAGGGCCGGAGACAATGAGCAGTTCTTC
v_call: TRBV28; j_call: TRBJ2-7; d_call: NA; clone_size: many; cdr3_aa: CASSPRGLRSYEQYF; cdr3_nt: TGTGCCAGCAGTCCCCGCGGCCTCCGGTCCTACGAGCAGTACTTC
v_call: TRBV6-2/TRBV6-3; j_call: TRBJ2-1; d_call: TRBD2; clone_size: many; cdr3_aa: CASSYRLAGGPAYNEQFF; cdr3_nt: TGTGCCAGCAGTTATCGTCTAGCGGGAGGGCCGGCGTACAATGAGCAGTTCTTC
v_call: TRBV13; j_call: TRBJ2-3; d_call: NA; clone_size: NA; cdr3_aa: CASSMQGRADTQYF; cdr3_nt: TGTGCCAGCAGCATGCAGGGTAGGGCAGATACGCAGTATTTT
v_call: TRBV2; j_call: TRBJ1-1; d_call: TRBD1; clone_size: many; cdr3_aa: CASSTDRAPEAFF; cdr3_nt: TGTGCCAGCAGTACGGACAGGGCACCAGAAGCTTTCTTT
v_call: TRBV11-2; j_call: TRBJ2-3; d_call: NA; clone_size: many; cdr3_aa: CASSNRFSTDTQYF; cdr3_nt: TGTGCCAGCAGCAACAGGTTTAGCACAGATACGCAGTATTTT
v_call: TRBV20-1; j_call: TRBJ2-7; d_call: NA; clone_size: many; cdr3_aa: CSASGTSYEQYF; cdr3_nt: TGCAGTGCTAGCGGGACCTCTTACGAGCAGTACTTC
v_call: TRBV19; j_call: TRBJ2-7; d_call: NA; clone_size: NA; cdr3_aa: CASSIGHGNSYEQYF; cdr3_nt: TGTGCCAGTAGTATAGGGCACGGGAACTCCTACGAGCAGTACTTC
v_call: TRBV4-1; j_call: TRBJ2-7; d_call: TRBD1; clone_size: many; cdr3_aa: CASSQGQGGSYEQYF; cdr3_nt: TGCGCCAGCAGCCAAGGACAGGGTGGAAGCTACGAGCAGTACTTC
v_call: TRBV27; j_call: TRBJ2-7; d_call: NA; clone_size: many; cdr3_aa: CASSLNLGPEQYF; cdr3_nt: TGTGCCAGCAGTTTAAATTTGGGCCCCGAGCAGTACTTC
v_call: TRBV27; j_call: TRBJ1-2; d_call: NA; clone_size: few; cdr3_aa: CASSSGTGLSYGYTF; cdr3_nt: TGTGCCAGCAGCTCCGGGACGGGGTTAAGCTATGGCTACACCTTC
v_call: TRBV24-1; j_call: TRBJ2-3; d_call: NA; clone_size: many; cdr3_aa: CATSDSLGVTQYF; cdr3_nt: TGTGCCACCAGTGATTCGCTAGGGGTTACGCAGTATTTT
v_call: TRBV12-3/TRBV12-4; j_call: TRBJ1-4; d_call: NA; clone_size: many; cdr3_aa: CASTDQGSQEKLFF; cdr3_nt: TGTGCCAGCACCGACCAGGGAAGTCAGGAAAAACTGTTTTTT
v_call: TRBV5-6; j_call: TRBJ2-1; d_call: NA; clone_size: NA; cdr3_aa: CASSLSYVHEQFF; cdr3_nt: TGTGCCAGCAGCTTGTCATATGTCCATGAGCAGTTCTTC
v_call: TRBV7-9; j_call: TRBJ2-7; d_call: TRBD2; clone_size: NA; cdr3_aa: CACSLGFSGSYEQYF; cdr3_nt: TGTGCCTGCAGCCTCGGATTTAGCGGGAGCTACGAGCAGTACTTC
v_call: TRBV4-3; j_call: TRBJ2-7; d_call: TRBD2; clone_size: many; cdr3_aa: CASSQDWREPSGGYEQYF; cdr3_nt: TGCGCCAGCAGCCAAGATTGGAGGGAGCCTAGCGGAGGCTACGAGCAGTACTTC
v_call: TRBV7-6; j_call: TRBJ2-5; d_call: NA; clone_size: few; cdr3_aa: CASSRFQGGETQYF; cdr3_nt: TGTGCCAGCAGCCGTTTCCAGGGAGGAGAGACCCAGTACTTC
v_call: TRBV11-2; j_call: TRBJ2-7; d_call: NA; clone_size: NA; cdr3_aa: CASSLGAQSSYEQYF; cdr3_nt: TGTGCCAGCAGCTTAGGCGCTCAGAGCTCCTACGAGCAGTACTTC
v_call: TRBV7-8; j_call: TRBJ2-2; d_call: TRBD1; clone_size: many; cdr3_aa: CASSFRGQGAWTGELFF; cdr3_nt: TGTGCCAGCAGCTTTAGGGGACAGGGGGCGTGGACCGGGGAGCTGTTTTTT
v_call: TRBV6-2/TRBV6-3; j_call: TRBJ2-1; d_call: TRBD2; clone_size: NA; cdr3_aa: CASSYGASGRAPYNEQFF; cdr3_nt: TGTGCCAGCAGTTATGGGGCTAGCGGGAGGGCCCCCTACAATGAGCAGTTCTTC
v_call: TRBV25-1; j_call: TRBJ1-5; d_call: NA; clone_size: few; cdr3_aa: CASSTGSGRKPQHF; cdr3_nt: TGTGCCAGCAGTACCGGGTCAGGGAGAAAACCCCAGCATTTT
v_call: TRBV4-1; j_call: TRBJ1-1; d_call: NA; clone_size: many; cdr3_aa: CASSQEQGLLIAEAFF; cdr3_nt: TGCGCCAGCAGCCAAGAGCAGGGGCTATTGATCGCTGAAGCTTTCTTT
v_call: TRBV30; j_call: TRBJ2-7; d_call: NA; clone_size: many; cdr3_aa: CAWRPGPLTGSEQYF; cdr3_nt: TGTGCCTGGAGACCTGGCCCCCTGACAGGTTCCGAGCAGTACTTC
v_call: TRBV7-6; j_call: TRBJ1-1; d_call: NA; clone_size: few; cdr3_aa: CASSLPRGGLNTEASF; cdr3_nt: TGTGCCAGCAGCTTACCCCGCGGAGGGTTGAACACTGAAGCTTCCTTT
v_call: TRBV20-1; j_call: TRBJ2-7; d_call: NA; clone_size: many; cdr3_aa: CSANGAQSSYEQYF; cdr3_nt: TGCAGTGCTAACGGAGCGCAGAGCTCCTACGAGCAGTACTTC
v_call: TRBV19; j_call: TRBJ2-3; d_call: NA; clone_size: many; cdr3_aa: CASSEGITDTQYF; cdr3_nt: TGTGCCAGTAGCGAGGGGATCACAGATACGCAGTATTTT
v_call: TRBV3-1; j_call: TRBJ2-1; d_call: NA; clone_size: NA; cdr3_aa: CANSQYDRREQFF; cdr3_nt: TGTGCCAACAGCCAATATGACAGGCGGGAGCAGTTCTTC
v_call: TRBV28; j_call: TRBJ2-3; d_call: NA; clone_size: many; cdr3_aa: CASSFKRNTDTQYF; cdr3_nt: TGTGCCAGCAGTTTCAAACGGAACACAGATACGCAGTATTTT
v_call: TRBV9; j_call: TRBJ2-5; d_call: TRBD2; clone_size: few; cdr3_aa: CASSVGGGTQETQYF; cdr3_nt: TGTGCCAGCAGCGTAGGCGGGGGGACCCAAGAGACCCAGTACTTC
v_call: TRBV10-1; j_call: TRBJ2-7; d_call: NA; clone_size: once; cdr3_aa: CASSESTLGRSYGQYF; cdr3_nt: TGCGCCAGCAGTGAGTCGACTCTTGGAAGATCCTACGGGCAGTACTTC
v_call: TRBV4-3; j_call: TRBJ2-5; d_call: NA; clone_size: NA; cdr3_aa: CASSQDLTEETQYF; cdr3_nt: TGCGCCAGCAGCCAAGATTTGACAGAAGAGACCCAGTACTTC
v_call: TRBV4-3; j_call: TRBJ2-7; d_call: NA; clone_size: many; cdr3_aa: CASSLDFSSSYEQYF; cdr3_nt: TGCGCCAGCAGCCTGGACTTCTCTAGCTCCTACGAGCAGTACTTC
v_call: TRBV7-9; j_call: TRBJ1-1; d_call: NA; clone_size: many; cdr3_aa: CASSFRTEAFF; cdr3_nt: TGTGCCAGCAGCTTCCGAACTGAAGCTTTCTTT
v_call: TRBV20-1; j_call: TRBJ2-3; d_call: TRBD2; clone_size: NA; cdr3_aa: CSASTKRDSRSRTDTRYF; cdr3_nt: TGCAGTGCCAGTACAAAGCGGGATTCAAGGTCACGCACAGATACGCGGTATTTT
v_call: TRBV7-6; j_call: TRBJ2-7; d_call: NA; clone_size: many; cdr3_aa: CASSPRRGPGDYEQYF; cdr3_nt: TGTGCCAGCAGCCCAAGACGGGGACCCGGTGACTACGAGCAGTACTTC
v_call: TRBV27; j_call: TRBJ1-1; d_call: NA; clone_size: many; cdr3_aa: CASLWNTEAFF; cdr3_nt: TGTGCCAGCCTCTGGAACACTGAAGCTTTCTTT
v_call: TRBV29-1; j_call: TRBJ2-5; d_call: NA; clone_size: many; cdr3_aa: CSVDRTQETQYF; cdr3_nt: TGCAGCGTTGACCGGACCCAAGAGACCCAGTACTTC
v_call: TRBV11-3; j_call: TRBJ2-6; d_call: TRBD1; clone_size: many; cdr3_aa: CASSPRQGKDAGANVLTF; cdr3_nt: TGTGCCAGCAGCCCAAGACAGGGGAAAGACGCTGGGGCCAACGTCCTGACTTTC